The entry below describes one T cell receptor (beta chain). Its antigen is currently unknown. This entry is derived from a study of T cell responses to AZD1222 COVID-19 vaccine. General study results and limits: Baseline testing showed seropositivity in only six AZD1222 recipients. Donors in the cohort were predominantly white British and more often female, and clonal diversity was possibly underestimated. Vaccine-related CD4 TCRs covered spike, predominating at 160-218 and 743-854. No day 14 peak samples; only post-peak repertoires were characterized.

CDR3 length: 14 amino acids. Trimming took 2 bases from V and 2 from J; bases not matched to a gene: 2. The germline gives CDR1 MNHEY, CDR2 SVGAGI. Clones were read by immunoSEQ multiplex PCR, and TCRdb kept only the in-frame ones, dropping some. The table lists some 130,000 clones, more than 75% of them singletons. The material was peripheral blood, obtained 28 days after the second AZD1222 dose. The chain is built from TRBV6-5 and TRBJ1-1, with 7 bases matching TRBD1. This TCR was sampled from an adult who received the AZD1222 COVID-19 vaccine. The CDR3 DNA reads as TGTGCCAGCAGTTACAGGGGGCTCAACACTGAAGCTTTCTTT. Encoded protein: CASSYRGLNTEAFF.